This entry concerns a single T cell receptor (beta chain). Its antigen is unidentified. Amplification used 60 Vbeta primers and 13 Jbeta primers. TCRdb's table, derived via immunoSEQ multiplex PCR, lists solely in-frame clones and lacks some. The repertoire holds about 51,000 clones, with 81% as singletons. The record originates from a study of cytomegalovirus exposure and HLA in healthy donors. Whole-study results and caveats: Later on, a genetic analysis was performed. It linked a missense variant in DCLRE1C with V- and J-gene trimming of TCR beta.

Sequencing input: PBMCs. The TCR comes from a boy younger than 18 in good health and CMV-seropositive.

The CDR3 region has the DNA TGCGCCAGCAGCCACGGGTCCGTCTATGGCTACACCTTC. It codes for CASSHGSVYGYTF. The V gene is TRBV4-1, the J gene TRBJ1-2; no reliable D call. Germline CDR1 is MGHRA and CDR2 is YSYEKL. The V and J ends lost 3 bases and 4 bases respectively, with 9 bases between them. CDR3 length equals 13 residues.